A single sample gave rise to the 6 T cell receptor beta chains below, sequenced in a study of blood T cells in healthy people across ages (dated by TCRdb to the mid-2010s). Library method: 5' RACE. TCRdb records Illumina HiSeq 2500 as the sequencer. A second PCR of roughly 6 to 11 cycles was run with a J-beta primer mix and a sample-barcoded 5' primer. TCRdb passed the public sequencing reads through fastp at Q25 and MiXCR, retaining productive beta sequences. Rows are combined by CDR3 protein, so each entry shows the most common genes and DNA. Counted in this sample were about 1.6 million distinct CDR3 sequences; about 32% of them appeared once. About 11% of the sample belongs to the ten largest clones. Material for sequencing was blood. The receptors come from a woman aged 25 to 39 in good health.

This clonotype has a handful of counts. The junction does not match germline at one end; this may be a read error. The chain carries TRBV5-1 and TRBJ2-7; maybe TRBD2 (6 bases). Germline V gives CDR1 SGHRS, CDR2 YFSETQ. The CDR3 contains 14 residues. This chain's CDR3 is CAGSLEGSGYEQYF. DNA for the CDR3: TGCGCCGGCAGCTTGGAGGGTAGCGGTTACGAGCAGTACTTC.

J is TRBJ2-5 and V is TRBV20-1, with 11 bases lining up with TRBD2. Matching the DNA end better, TRBJ2-7 makes the J call doubtful. Germline V gene sequence: CDR1 DFQATT, CDR2 SNEGSKA (reference sequence). The CDR3 spans 14 residues. The CDR3 DNA reads as TGCAGTGCTCCTAGTAGCGGGAGGGTCGACGAGCAGTACTTC. Amino acids: CSAPSSGRVDEQYF.

V gene TRBV4-3 combines with J gene TRBJ2-1, with 8 bases matching TRBD2. The germline CDR1 and CDR2 sequences are LGHNA and YSLEER. The CDR3 is 16 residues long. V was clipped by 1 base and J by 5 bases; unmatched bases: 7. In nucleotides, the CDR3 is TGCGCCAGCAGCCAAGGTCTACTAGCGGCTAACAATGAGCAGTTCTTC. The encoded protein is CASSQGLLAANNEQFF.

This clonotype was observed a few times. The chain recombines TRBV20-1 with TRBJ2-7; 9 positions agree with TRBD2. The CDR3 sequence is 15 residues long. Germline V gene data show CDR1 as DFQATT and CDR2 as SNEGSKA (reference sequence). Losses at the gene ends were 0 bases for V and 6 bases for J; bases not matched to a gene: 9. The CDR3 is CSARDPLAGVGEQYF. In DNA, the CDR3 is TGCAGTGCTAGAGATCCATTAGCGGGAGTGGGCGAGCAGTACTTC.

The chain uses TRBV11-2 and TRBJ1-6; perhaps TRBD1 as D (5 bases). This CDR3 is 15 amino acids long. V was trimmed by 3 bases and J by 6 bases, leaving 12 bases between them. Per the germline V gene, CDR1 is SGHAT and CDR2 is FQNNGV. Written as DNA, the CDR3 is TGTGCCAGCAGCTTTCGAGTGGGGCGTAATTCACCCCTCCACTTT. Translation: CASSFRVGRNSPLHF. The full variable domain, its missing parts supplied by reference TRBV11-2 and TRBJ1-6, is EAGVAQSPRYKIIEKRQSVAFWCNPISGHATLYWYQQILGQGPKLLIQFQNNGVVDDSQLPKDRFSAERLKGVDSTLKIQPAKLEDSAVYLCASSFRVGRNSPLHFGNGTRLTVT.

The rearrangement links TRBV9 to TRBJ2-7; TRBD1 matches 12 bases. Trimming cost V 0 bases and J 5 bases; bases outside gene matches: 3. The CDR3 runs 15 residues. Germline lookup yields CDR1 SGDLS and CDR2 YYNGEE. The CDR3 sequence is CASSVGGQGAHEQYF. In nucleotides, the CDR3 is TGTGCCAGCAGCGTAGGGGGACAGGGGGCCCACGAGCAGTACTTC. Supplemented by reference TRBV9 and TRBJ2-7, the full variable domain reads DSGVTQTPKHLITATGQRVTLRCSPRSGDLSVYWYQQSLDQGLQFLIQYYNGEERAKGNILERFSAQQFPDLHSELNLSSLELGDSALYFCASSVGGQGAHEQYFGPGTRLTVT.